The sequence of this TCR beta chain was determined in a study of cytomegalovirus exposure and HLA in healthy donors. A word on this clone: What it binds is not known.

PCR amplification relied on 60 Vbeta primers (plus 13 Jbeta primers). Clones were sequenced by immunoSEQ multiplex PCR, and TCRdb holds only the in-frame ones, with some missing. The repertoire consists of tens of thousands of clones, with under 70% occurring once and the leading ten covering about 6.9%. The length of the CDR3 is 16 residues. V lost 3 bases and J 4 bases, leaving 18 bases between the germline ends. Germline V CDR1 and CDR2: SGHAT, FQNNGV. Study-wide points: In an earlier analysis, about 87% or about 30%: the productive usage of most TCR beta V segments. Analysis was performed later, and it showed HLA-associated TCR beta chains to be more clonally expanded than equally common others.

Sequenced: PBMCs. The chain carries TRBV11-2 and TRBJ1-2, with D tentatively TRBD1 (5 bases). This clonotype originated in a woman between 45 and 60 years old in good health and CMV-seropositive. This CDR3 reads CASSLGPGPQGYGYTF. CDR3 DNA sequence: TGTGCCAGCAGCTTGGGTCCCGGGCCGCAGGGCTATGGCTACACCTTC.